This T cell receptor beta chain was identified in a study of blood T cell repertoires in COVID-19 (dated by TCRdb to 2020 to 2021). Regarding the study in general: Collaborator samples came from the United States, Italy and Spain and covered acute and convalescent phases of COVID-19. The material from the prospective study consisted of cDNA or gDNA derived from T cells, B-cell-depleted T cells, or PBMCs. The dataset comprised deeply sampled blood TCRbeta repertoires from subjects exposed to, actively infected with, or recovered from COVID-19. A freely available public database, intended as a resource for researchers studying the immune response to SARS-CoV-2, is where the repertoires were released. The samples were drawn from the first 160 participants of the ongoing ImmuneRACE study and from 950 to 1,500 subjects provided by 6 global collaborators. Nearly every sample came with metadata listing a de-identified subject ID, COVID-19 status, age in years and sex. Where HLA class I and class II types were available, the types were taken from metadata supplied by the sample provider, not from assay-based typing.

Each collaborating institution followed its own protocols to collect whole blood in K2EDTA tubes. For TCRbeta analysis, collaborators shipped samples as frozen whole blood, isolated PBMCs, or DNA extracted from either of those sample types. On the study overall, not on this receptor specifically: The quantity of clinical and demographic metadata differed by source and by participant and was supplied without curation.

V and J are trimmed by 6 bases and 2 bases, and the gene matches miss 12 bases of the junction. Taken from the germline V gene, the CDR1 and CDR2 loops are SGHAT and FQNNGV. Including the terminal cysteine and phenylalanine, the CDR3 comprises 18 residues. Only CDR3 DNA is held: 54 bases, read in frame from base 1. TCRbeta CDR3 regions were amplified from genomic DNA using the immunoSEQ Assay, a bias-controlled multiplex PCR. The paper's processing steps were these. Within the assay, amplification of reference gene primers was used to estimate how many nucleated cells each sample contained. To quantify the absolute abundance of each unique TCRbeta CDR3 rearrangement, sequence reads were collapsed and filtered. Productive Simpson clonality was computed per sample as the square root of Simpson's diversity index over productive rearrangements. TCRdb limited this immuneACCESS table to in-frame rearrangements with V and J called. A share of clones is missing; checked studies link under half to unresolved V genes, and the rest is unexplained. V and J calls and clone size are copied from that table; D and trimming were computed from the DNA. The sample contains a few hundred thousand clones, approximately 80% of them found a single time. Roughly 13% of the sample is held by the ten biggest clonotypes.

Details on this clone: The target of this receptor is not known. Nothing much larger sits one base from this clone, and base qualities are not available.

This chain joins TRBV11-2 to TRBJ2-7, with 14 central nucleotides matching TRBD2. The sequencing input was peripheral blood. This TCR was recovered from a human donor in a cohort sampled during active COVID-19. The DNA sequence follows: TGTGCCAGCAGTTCGGCGGGACTAGCGGGAGAGGAAGCCTACGAGCAGTACTTC. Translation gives CASSSAGLAGEEAYEQYF.